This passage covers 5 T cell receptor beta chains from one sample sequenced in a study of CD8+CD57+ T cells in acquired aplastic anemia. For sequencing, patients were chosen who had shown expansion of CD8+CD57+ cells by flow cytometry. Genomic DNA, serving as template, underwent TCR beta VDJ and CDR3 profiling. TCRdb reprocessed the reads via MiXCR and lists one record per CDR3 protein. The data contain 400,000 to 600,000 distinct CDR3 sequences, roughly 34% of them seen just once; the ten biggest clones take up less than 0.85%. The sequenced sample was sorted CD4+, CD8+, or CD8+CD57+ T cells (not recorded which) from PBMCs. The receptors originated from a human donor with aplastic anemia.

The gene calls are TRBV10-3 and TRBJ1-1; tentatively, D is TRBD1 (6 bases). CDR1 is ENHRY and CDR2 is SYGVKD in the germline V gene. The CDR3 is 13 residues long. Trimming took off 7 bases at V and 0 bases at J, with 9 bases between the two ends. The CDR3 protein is CAIMGTMNTEAFF. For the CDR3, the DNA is TGTGCCATCATGGGGACAATGAACACTGAAGCTTTCTTT.

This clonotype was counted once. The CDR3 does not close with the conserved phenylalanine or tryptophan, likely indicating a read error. The CDR3 spells CAISEITGAGEQYL. As DNA, the CDR3 is TGTGCCATCAGTGAGATAACAGGGGCCGGGGAGCAGTACCTC. The chain uses TRBV10-3 and TRBJ2-7; 7 bases are shared with TRBD1. The length of the CDR3 is 14 residues. Germline CDR1 is ENHRY and CDR2 is SYGVKD. Trimming cost V 2 bases and J 7 bases; bases outside gene matches: 8.

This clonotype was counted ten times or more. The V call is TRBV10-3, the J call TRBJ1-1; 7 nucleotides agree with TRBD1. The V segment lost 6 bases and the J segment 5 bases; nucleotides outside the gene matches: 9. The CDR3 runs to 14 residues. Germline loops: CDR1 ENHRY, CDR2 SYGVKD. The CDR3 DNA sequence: TGTGCCATCAGCGCTGACAGGGTTGGAACTGAAGCTTTCTTT. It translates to CAISADRVGTEAFF.

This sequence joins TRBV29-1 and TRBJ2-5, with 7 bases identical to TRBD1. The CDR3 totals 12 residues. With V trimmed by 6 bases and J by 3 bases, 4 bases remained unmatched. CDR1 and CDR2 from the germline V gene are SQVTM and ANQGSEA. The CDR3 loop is CSVGDREETQYF. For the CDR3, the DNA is TGCAGCGTCGGTGACAGGGAAGAGACCCAGTACTTC.

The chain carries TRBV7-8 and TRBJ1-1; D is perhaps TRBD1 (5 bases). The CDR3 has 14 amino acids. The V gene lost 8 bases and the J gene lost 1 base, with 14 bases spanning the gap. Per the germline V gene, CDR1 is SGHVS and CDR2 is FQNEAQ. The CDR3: CASSPLRENTEAFF. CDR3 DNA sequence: TGTGCCAGCTCACCACTCAGGGAGAACACTGAAGCTTTCTTT.